Below, 2 T cell receptor beta chains from the same sample are listed, as sequenced in a study of OX40 agonist ivuxolimab in advanced cancers. Libraries were prepared by immunoSEQ multiplex PCR; TCRdb keeps only in-frame clonotypes and omits some of them. The sample includes roughly 34,000 clones, roughly nine tenths of them seen just once. Here the sequenced sample was CD4+ or CD8+ T cells sorted from blood, taken in a trial of the OX40 agonist ivuxolimab. The source is an adult with an advanced solid tumor such as melanoma, head and neck, liver or kidney cancer.

This clone was recorded a few times. The CDR3 DNA reads TGTGCCAGCGCGTCCGGTGCCGGGGAGCTGTTTTTT. It specifies CASASGAGELFF. The J gene is TRBJ2-2, the V gene TRBV13; no definite D call. Germline V CDR1 and CDR2: PRHDT, FYEKMQ (reference sequence). The CDR3 loop spans 12 amino acids. V lost 8 bases, J lost 6 bases, and 10 bases lay in between.

The chain joins TRBV5-6 to TRBJ2-3; 9 bases fit TRBD2. The CDR3 totals 16 residues. Germline-derived CDR1 and CDR2 are SGHDT and YYEEEE. With V trimmed by 0 bases and J by 3 bases, 5 bases remained unmatched. The CDR3 region has the DNA TGTGCCAGCAGCTTGGCGATTCTAGCGGGGACAGATACGCAGTATTTT. Its translation: CASSLAILAGTDTQYF.